The text below deals with one TCR beta chain. Germline CDR1 is SEHNR and CDR2 is FQNEAQ (reference sequence). The CDR3 has 15 residues. The ends were cut back, 6 bases at V and 3 bases at J, with 17 bases in the middle. This sample is drawn from a study of blood T cell repertoires in COVID-19. Study in general: Specimens from acute and convalescent COVID-19 originated in the United States, Italy and Spain. From T cells, B-cell-depleted T cells, or PBMCs came the material, which was cDNA or gDNA.

Authors' analysis steps: Estimation of nucleated cell counts relied on the amplification of reference gene primers. Using immunoSEQ multiplex PCR, the repertoire was profiled, and TCRdb retains in-frame clones only, with some absent. V and J calls plus clone size are reproduced from that table; the DNA served to infer D and trimming. The sample lists 53,000 or so clones, around 79% occurring once. This chain joins TRBV7-9 and TRBJ1-2; a possible D gene is TRBD1 (6 bases). The source material was peripheral blood. The TCR originated in a man aged 65 to 85 with active or convalescent COVID-19. CDR3 amino acids: CASSSQGRVDYGYTF. CDR3 in DNA: TGTGCCAGCAGTTCACAGGGACGAGTTGACTATGGCTACACCTTC.